This T cell receptor beta chain was profiled in a study of T-cell memory formation after mild COVID-19. The CDR3 loop spans 12 amino acids. Germline loops: CDR1 SEHNR, CDR2 FQNEAQ (reference sequence). V dropped 5 bases and J dropped 6 bases, with 10 bases sitting between them. Overall study results and limits: CD4+ contracting clones lay mainly in CM and EM, CD8+ ones in EMRA.

TCRdb redid the calling of the 5' RACE reads with MiXCR, one entry per CDR3 protein. Here the sample spans 300,000 to 350,000 distinct CDR3 sequences, roughly a fifth being singletons. There are many counts of this clonotype. The target antigen is unknown. This chain joins TRBV7-9 and TRBJ1-1, with a weak D call TRBD1 (6 bases). The sequencing sample was made of PBMCs or a T cell subset sorted from them (not recorded which). The sequence came from a man younger than 35 who had mild COVID-19 (a few samples of this study predate the infection). Cell type and time point are not known. The chain's CDR3 is CASSRGTPEAFF. The CDR3 nucleotides read TGTGCCAGCAGCCGAGGGACACCTGAAGCTTTCTTT.